These 18 T cell receptor beta chains came from one sample sequenced in a study of shared clonotypes between healthy human individuals. Produced via immunoSEQ multiplex PCR; TCRdb's table is partial and in-frame only. The table lists about 580,000 clones, 95% to 98% of them singletons. CD45RO-negative CD8 cells positively selected for CCR7 made up the naive population, which excluded terminally differentiated effector memory CD45RA+ cells. Sample: naive CD8+ T cells sorted from blood. These receptors originate from a man aged 25-45 years in good health.

The CDR3, as DNA: TGTGCCAGCAGCGTAGGAATTGAAGCAGCGGGAGGGTTCTTC. Protein product: CASSVGIEAAGGFF. The chain employs TRBV9 and TRBJ2-1, with 9 bases aligning to TRBD2. The CDR3 contains 14 residues. Germline V lookup: CDR1 SGDLS, CDR2 YYNGEE. V lost 0 bases to trimming and J lost 15 bases; unmatched junction nucleotides: 10.

V usage is TRBV21-1 and J usage is TRBJ2-2; TRBD1, the table's D call, was not compared with the DNA. TRBV21-1 is labeled a pseudogene. This CDR3 comprises 18 residues. This chain's CDR3 is CASSSKCDREPSTGELFF. The CDR3 DNA follows: TGTGCCAGCAGCAGCAAATGTGACAGGGAGCCGAGCACCGGGGAGCTGTTTTTT.

In its sample, this clone was seen a few times. This chain joins TRBV7-2 and TRBJ2-4; 14 positions agree with TRBD2. CDR3 length: 16 amino acids. V was clipped by 5 bases and J by 4 bases; unmatched bases: 4. Germline values: CDR1 SGHTA, CDR2 FQGNSA. The CDR3 loop reads CASSTGLAGAKNIQYF. The CDR3 DNA follows: TGTGCCAGCAGCACGGGACTAGCGGGAGCGAAAAACATTCAGTACTTC.

The genes are TRBV7-6 and TRBJ2-5, with D tentatively TRBD1 or TRBD2 (5 bases each). This CDR3 has 14 amino acids. From germline, CDR1 is SGHVS and CDR2 FNYEAQ. V was cut by 9 bases and J by 2 bases, with 16 bases left in between. DNA of the CDR3: TGTGCCAGTGCCCTCCGGGGCCCGCAAGAGACCCAGTACTTC. It specifies CASALRGPQETQYF. Full variable domain (remainder filled in from reference TRBV7-6 and TRBJ2-5): GAGVSQSPRYKVTKRGQDVALRCDPISGHVSLYWYRQALGQGPEFLTYFNYEAQQDKSGLPNDRFSAERPEGSISTLTIQRTEQRDSAMYRCASALRGPQETQYFGPGTRLLVL.

The rearrangement uses TRBV4-3 and TRBJ2-1; 7 positions match TRBD2. V trimming: 0 bases; J trimming: 6 bases; junction bases outside the gene matches: 5. Germline V CDR1 and CDR2: LGHNA, YSLEER. The CDR3 has 15 amino acids. The CDR3 sequence: CASSQDRTSGNEQFF. In DNA form, the CDR3 reads TGCGCCAGCAGCCAAGATCGGACTAGTGGCAATGAGCAGTTCTTC.

The chain recombines TRBV5-5 with TRBJ2-5; 7 bases fit TRBD2. This CDR3 spans 15 amino acids. J lost 5 bases, V lost 1 base, and 8 bases had no gene match. CDR1 and CDR2 from the germline V gene are SGHKS and YYEKEE (reference sequence). CDR3 nucleotides: TGTGCCAGCAGCTTGTTCCCGGACGGGGGGGAGACCCAGTACTTC. It codes for CASSLFPDGGETQYF.

This chain connects TRBV28 to TRBJ2-7, with 9 bases matching TRBD1. Trimming at V came to 6 bases and at J to 4 bases, leaving 13 bases not matched to a gene. Germline V CDR1 and CDR2: MDHEN, SYDVKM. CDR3 length equals 16 residues. In nucleotides, the CDR3 is TGTGCCAGCAGCCCCCATACCGGGACAGGGCTATACGAGCAGTACTTC. It translates to CASSPHTGTGLYEQYF. Filled out from reference TRBV28 and TRBJ2-7, the complete variable domain reads DVKVTQSSRYLVKRTGEKVFLECVQDMDHENMFWYRQDPGLGLRLIYFSYDVKMKEKGDIPEGYSVSREKKERFSLILESASTNQTSMYLCASSPHTGTGLYEQYFGPGTRLTVT.

V usage is TRBV7-9 and J usage is TRBJ1-1, with TRBD1 as a possible D gene (6 bases). The ends were cut back, 4 bases at V and 6 bases at J, with 6 bases in the middle. CDR3 length: 11 residues. Germline V gene sequence: CDR1 SEHNR, CDR2 FQNEAQ (reference sequence). The CDR3 reads CASSYRAEAFF. The CDR3 DNA follows: TGTGCCAGCAGCTACAGGGCTGAAGCTTTCTTT.

The chain carries TRBV27 and TRBJ2-1; unclear D gene. Germline CDR1 MNHEY, CDR2 SMNVEV (reference sequence). V lost 10 bases, J lost 1 base, and 11 bases lay in between. This CDR3 has 13 amino acids. CDR3 region: CATAAESYNEQFF. The CDR3 region has the DNA TGTGCCACCGCCGCGGAGTCCTACAATGAGCAGTTCTTC.

V gene TRBV5-4 combines with J gene TRBJ2-1; 9 positions agree with TRBD1. The CDR3 is made up of 16 amino acids. Germline values: CDR1 SGHNT, CDR2 YYREEE (reference sequence). J lost 4 bases, V lost 2 bases, and 7 bases had no gene match. CDR3 coding DNA: TGTGCCAGCAGCTTAGGACCGGGACAGGGATACAATGAGCAGTTCTTC. This gives the protein CASSLGPGQGYNEQFF.

This clone was picked up one time. The rearrangement links TRBV5-1 to TRBJ2-1, with D maybe TRBD1 (6 bases). Germline loops: CDR1 SGHRS, CDR2 YFSETQ. V gave up 3 bases and J gave up 7 bases, with 23 bases separating them. The CDR3 runs to 17 residues. The CDR3 DNA reads TGCGCCAGCAGCTCCTTTTTGGCAGGGGCCATCGGGAATGAGCAGTTCTTC. Translated: CASSSFLAGAIGNEQFF.

The rearrangement links TRBV7-9 to TRBJ2-5; D is unclear. This CDR3 spans 13 amino acids. Germline V gives CDR1 SEHNR, CDR2 FQNEAQ (reference sequence). The germline V and J ends were trimmed by 2 bases and 2 bases, with 6 bases remaining between them. CDR3 loop: CASSLRNQETQYF. The CDR3, as DNA: TGTGCCAGCAGCTTACGGAATCAAGAGACCCAGTACTTC.

The chain carries TRBV9 and TRBJ2-1; 8 bases agree with TRBD1. The CDR3 spans 16 residues. V dropped 4 bases and J dropped 4; count of bases not matched to a gene: 10. The germline CDR1 and CDR2 sequences are SGDLS and YYNGEE. The CDR3: CASSTETGVRYNEQFF. The CDR3 DNA sequence: TGTGCCAGCAGCACAGAGACAGGGGTTCGTTACAATGAGCAGTTCTTC. Using reference TRBV9 and TRBJ2-1 for the parts outside the CDR3, the full variable domain is DSGVTQTPKHLITATGQRVTLRCSPRSGDLSVYWYQQSLDQGLQFLIQYYNGEERAKGNILERFSAQQFPDLHSELNLSSLELGDSALYFCASSTETGVRYNEQFFGPGTRLTVL.

The J gene is TRBJ1-4, the V gene TRBV2; D is unclear. Germline loops: CDR1 SNHLY, CDR2 FYNNEI. This CDR3 region has 12 residues. The DNA of the CDR3 is TGTGTTATGGAGGACGGTAATGAAAAACTGTTTTTT. Its translation is CVMEDGNEKLFF. Together with reference TRBV2 and TRBJ1-4, the CDR3 gives the full variable domain: EPEVTQTPSHQVTQMGQEVILRCVPISNHLYFYWYRQILGQKVEFLVSFYNNEISEKSEIFDDQFSVERPDGSNFTLKIRSTKLEDSAMYFCVMEDGNEKLFFGSGTQLSVL.

Remarks on this clone: Distinct nucleotide sequences in the sample also encode this CDR3. The chain uses TRBV27 and TRBJ2-7, with D maybe TRBD1 (6 bases). This CDR3 is built from 13 residues. Trimming stripped 6 bases from V and 3 bases from J, with 12 bases between. In germline, CDR1 is MNHEY, CDR2 SMNVEV (reference sequence). CDR3 sequence: CASSRTALYEQYF. The DNA for the CDR3 is TGTGCCAGCAGCCGGACAGCCCTCTACGAGCAGTACTTC.

V is TRBV13 and J is TRBJ1-4; D is unresolved. Germline loops: CDR1 PRHDT, CDR2 FYEKMQ (reference sequence). With 2 bases removed from V and 8 bases from J, the gap between germline ends came to 18 bases. The CDR3 covers 16 residues. This CDR3 is CASSLQTRGGGEKLFF. The CDR3 coding sequence is TGTGCCAGCAGCTTACAGACTCGGGGAGGTGGGGAAAAACTGTTTTTT.

This chain joins TRBV11-2 and TRBJ2-5; D tentatively fits TRBD1 or TRBD2 (5 bases each). Germline loops: CDR1 SGHAT, CDR2 FQNNGV. The CDR3 has 15 residues. V was clipped by 5 bases and J by 5 bases, with 18 bases between them. CDR3: CASSPSRDLKETQYF. Written as DNA, the CDR3 is TGTGCCAGCAGCCCGAGCCGGGACCTAAAGGAGACCCAGTACTTC.

This chain uses TRBV14 with TRBJ2-1; 9 nucleotides align to TRBD2. CDR1 is SGHDN, CDR2 FVKESK, per germline. The CDR3 consists of 18 residues. J gave up 2 bases and V 3 bases, and 11 bases lay outside the gene matches. The CDR3 DNA follows: TGTGCCAGCAGCCACGTCTCTGCAAGCGGGAGGACCTACAATGAGCAGTTCTTC. This encodes CASSHVSASGRTYNEQFF.